What follows are 8 T cell receptor beta chains derived from one specimen sequenced in a study. Libraries were prepared by immunoSEQ multiplex PCR; TCRdb keeps only in-frame clonotypes and omits some of them. Of roughly 68,000 clones in the sample, 90% to 95% were seen once. The sequenced sample was PBMCs. These receptors originate from a man aged 35 to 55 with rheumatoid arthritis.

The rearrangement links TRBV9 to TRBJ2-1; D remains unclear. The CDR3 has 12 amino acids. The germline V and J ends were trimmed by 3 bases and 7 bases, with 8 bases remaining between them. CDR1 SGDLS and CDR2 YYNGEE come from the germline V gene. DNA of the CDR3: TGTGCCAGCAGCGGCACTGGAAATGAGCAGTTCTTC. Its translation is CASSGTGNEQFF. The complete variable domain, with remaining parts taken from reference TRBV9 and TRBJ2-1, reads DSGVTQTPKHLITATGQRVTLRCSPRSGDLSVYWYQQSLDQGLQFLIQYYNGEERAKGNILERFSAQQFPDLHSELNLSSLELGDSALYFCASSGTGNEQFFGPGTRLTVL.

The chain couples TRBV27 to TRBJ2-5, with 7 bases fitting TRBD1. J was trimmed by 4 bases and V by 6 bases; bases with no gene match: 8. The CDR3 is made up of 14 amino acids. Germline assignment: CDR1 MNHEY and CDR2 SMNVEV (reference sequence). The CDR3 region is CASRLEGAGETQYF. For the CDR3, the DNA is TGTGCCAGCAGACTTGAGGGGGCTGGAGAGACCCAGTACTTC.

The CDR3 is CASSPYRGVSNEKLFF. Here the CDR3 DNA reads TGCGCCAGCAGCCCATATCGTGGGGTCAGTAATGAAAAACTGTTTTTT. The chain combines TRBV5-1 with TRBJ1-4; D gene uncertain. In germline, CDR1 is SGHRS, CDR2 YFSETQ. The length of the CDR3 is 16 residues. Trimming shortened V by 4 bases and J by 4 bases, and 17 bases separated the two germline ends.

The chain has TRBV3-1 (or the pseudogene TRBV3-2) and TRBJ2-7, with a weak D call TRBD1 (7 bases). The germline V gene encodes CDR1 LGHDT and CDR2 YNNKEL (reference sequence). V was trimmed by 8 bases and J by 2 bases, leaving 13 bases between them. The CDR3 spans 13 residues. In DNA form, the CDR3 reads TGTGCCAGCGGCGGGGACAGCACCTACGAGCAGTACTTC. Amino acid sequence: CASGGDSTYEQYF.

This chain uses TRBV6-5 with TRBJ2-7, with 11 bases that match TRBD1. Germline V lookup: CDR1 MNHEY, CDR2 SVGAGI. There are 14 residues in the CDR3. V lost 6 bases and J lost 6; bases outside the gene matches: 7. CDR3 amino acids: CASRDRGLLFEQYF. As DNA, the CDR3 is TGTGCCAGCAGGGACAGGGGGCTCTTGTTCGAGCAGTACTTC.

The sample holds one count of this clone. This chain links TRBV3-1 (or the pseudogene TRBV3-2) with TRBJ2-5; the D gene is possibly TRBD2 (6 bases). Trimming stripped 3 bases from V and 5 bases from J, with 16 bases between. The length of the CDR3 is 15 residues. CDR1 and CDR2 (germline): LGHDT, YNNKEL (reference sequence). This CDR3 is CASSQATRRFETQYF. The CDR3 DNA sequence: TGTGCCAGCAGCCAGGCGACTAGGAGGTTTGAGACCCAGTACTTC.

This chain links TRBV3-1 (or the pseudogene TRBV3-2) with TRBJ2-5; tentatively, D is TRBD2 (6 bases). Germline values: CDR1 LGHDT, CDR2 YNNKEL (reference sequence). The CDR3 extends over 14 amino acids. Trimming left V 4 bases short and J 2 bases short, with 11 bases between. This CDR3 reads CASSRGTDQETQYF. The CDR3 DNA reads as TGTGCCAGCAGCCGCGGGACGGATCAAGAGACCCAGTACTTC.

The chain carries TRBV28 and TRBJ1-2; D unclear. The CDR3 consists of 14 residues. With 7 bases removed from V and 0 bases from J, the gap between germline ends came to 12 bases. Germline V gene sequence: CDR1 MDHEN, CDR2 SYDVKM. In nucleotides, the CDR3 is TGTGCCAGCACCATGACTGGTACTAACTATGGCTACACCTTC. Translating gives CASTMTGTNYGYTF.